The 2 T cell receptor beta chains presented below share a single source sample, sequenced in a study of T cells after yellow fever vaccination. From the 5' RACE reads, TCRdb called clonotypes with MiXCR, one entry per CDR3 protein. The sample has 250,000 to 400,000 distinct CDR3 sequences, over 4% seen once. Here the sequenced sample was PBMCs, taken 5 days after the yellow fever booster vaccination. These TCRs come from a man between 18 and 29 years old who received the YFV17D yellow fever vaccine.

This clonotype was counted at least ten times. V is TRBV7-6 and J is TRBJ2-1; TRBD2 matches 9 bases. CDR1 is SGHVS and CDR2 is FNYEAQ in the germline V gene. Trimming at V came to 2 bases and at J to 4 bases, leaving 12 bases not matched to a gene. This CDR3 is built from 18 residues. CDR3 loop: CASSLQPGGTSLYNEQFF. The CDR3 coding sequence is TGTGCCAGCAGCTTACAACCCGGGGGGACTAGCCTATACAATGAGCAGTTCTTC.

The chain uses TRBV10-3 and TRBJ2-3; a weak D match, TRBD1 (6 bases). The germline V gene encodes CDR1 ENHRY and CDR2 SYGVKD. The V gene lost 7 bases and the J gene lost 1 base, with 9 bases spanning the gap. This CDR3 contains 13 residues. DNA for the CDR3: TGTGCCATCACAGGGGCCGGCACAGATACGCAGTATTTT. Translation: CAITGAGTDTQYF.